This entry lists 4 T cell receptor beta chains sequenced from one sample in a study of blood T cell repertoires in COVID-19. Clones were sequenced by immunoSEQ multiplex PCR, and TCRdb holds only the in-frame ones, with some missing. Counted here are 200,000 to 250,000 clones, roughly nine tenths occurring once; the ten biggest clones make up less than 15%. The sequencing input was peripheral blood. The receptor source for this set is a woman younger than 30 who had recovered from COVID-19.

CDR3 in amino acids: CASSLARARQPQHF. CDR3 coding DNA: TGTGCCAGCAGCTTAGCCAGGGCGCGTCAGCCCCAGCATTTT. V is TRBV11-3 and J is TRBJ1-5, with D perhaps matching TRBD1 (5 bases). CDR1 and CDR2 from the germline V gene are SGHNT and YENEEA. V was shortened by 1 base and J by 6 bases, with 10 bases between the two germline ends. The CDR3 is 14 amino acids.

V is TRBV18 and J is TRBJ1-4, with 7 positions matching TRBD1. After removal of 5 bases from V and 7 bases from J, the junction contained 4 bases not matched to a gene. Per the germline V gene, CDR1 is KGHSH and CDR2 is LQKENI. This CDR3 is built from 13 residues. CDR3 nucleotide sequence: TGTGCCAGCTCAGACAGGGTCGGTGAAAAACTGTTTTTT. It yields the protein CASSDRVGEKLFF.

This clone was detected many times. This same CDR3 is encoded by further DNA sequences in the sample. This chain links TRBV30 with TRBJ1-2; TRBD1 agrees at 10 bases. In germline, CDR1 is GTSNPN, CDR2 SVGIG (reference sequence). J lost 2 bases, V lost 2 bases, and 2 bases had no gene match. The CDR3 length is 14 residues. CDR3 in amino acids: CAWSSTGGNYGYTF. The CDR3 region has the DNA TGTGCCTGGAGTTCGACAGGGGGCAACTATGGCTACACCTTC.

This clone was detected only once. V usage is TRBV19 and J usage is TRBJ2-1; D is perhaps TRBD2 (6 bases). V was shortened by 3 bases and J by 0 bases, with 15 bases between the two germline ends. This CDR3 comprises 17 residues. Germline assignment: CDR1 LNHDA and CDR2 SQIVND (reference sequence). The CDR3 bases are TGTGCCAGTAGTATCGGAGCGGGTTACTACTCCTACAATGAGCAGTTCTTC. Amino acids: CASSIGAGYYSYNEQFF.